The subject of this entry is one T cell receptor beta chain. What it binds is not known. The data stem from a study of regulatory T cells in long-lasting Graves disease. Study observations and caveats: It was possible that the small sample size reduced accuracy. Persistent patients had more shared public clonotypes (roughly 2,500) than new patients (about 880).

The V gene lost 6 bases and the J gene lost 10 bases, with 21 bases spanning the gap. Germline V gene sequence: CDR1 PRHDT, CDR2 FYEKMQ (reference sequence). The CDR3 contains 14 residues. Sequencing libraries for TCR beta were prepared with iRepertoire HTBI primers and Arm-PCR of CDR3 regions. TCRdb re-called the multiplex PCR reads with MiXCR, one entry per CDR3 protein. The sample includes 450,000 or so distinct CDR3 sequences, about 20% of them seen just once. Specified time point: persistent/refractory GD, antithyroid drugs over 5 years with positive TRAb. TCR sequences were obtained from RNA taken from PBMCs. Patients hailed from an endocrinology department in Xi'an, China. A peripheral blood sample, approximately 10 milliliters in volume, was drawn into EDTA tubes.

Sequenced here: peripheral blood mononuclear cells (PBMCs), sampled when the disease was refractory, from a patient treated with antithyroid drugs. This sequence joins TRBV13 and TRBJ1-1; no clear D. The TCR originated in a female donor with Graves disease. The CDR3 protein is CASRTPGAGVGAFF. CDR3 sequence (DNA): TGTGCCAGCAGGACCCCGGGAGCGGGAGTCGGAGCTTTCTTT.